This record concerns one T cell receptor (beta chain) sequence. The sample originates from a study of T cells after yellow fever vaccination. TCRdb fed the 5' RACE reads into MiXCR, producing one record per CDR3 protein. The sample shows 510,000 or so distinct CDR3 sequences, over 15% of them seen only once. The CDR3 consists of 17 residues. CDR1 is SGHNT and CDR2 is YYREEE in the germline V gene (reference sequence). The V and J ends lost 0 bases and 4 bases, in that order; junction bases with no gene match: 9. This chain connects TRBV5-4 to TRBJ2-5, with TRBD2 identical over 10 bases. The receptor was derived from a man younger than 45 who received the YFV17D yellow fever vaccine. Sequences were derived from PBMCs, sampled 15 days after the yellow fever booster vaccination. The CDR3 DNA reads TGTGCCAGCAGCTTGGGGGTAGCGGGAGGCTTAGCAGAGACCCAGTACTTC. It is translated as CASSLGVAGGLAETQYF. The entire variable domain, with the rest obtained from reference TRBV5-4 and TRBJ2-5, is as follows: ETGVTQSPTHLIKTRGQQVTLRCSSQSGHNTVSWYQQALGQGPQFIFQYYREEENGRGNFPPRFSGLQFPNYSSELNVNALELDDSALYLCASSLGVAGGLAETQYFGPGTRLLVL.